The clone carrying this T cell receptor beta chain has just a few counts. The antigen is unknown. Expressed TCRB transcripts got sequenced, as all isolated RNA was reverse transcribed. Naive, central memory and regulatory T cell samples averaged roughly 3.6 million immunoSEQ reads each. Repertoires were generated with immunoSEQ multiplex PCR, while TCRdb's copy carries only in-frame clones and drops some. The sample records about 240,000 clones, about 15% being singletons. This entry is derived from a study of beta chain features in type 1 diabetes. Overall study findings and caveats: Within each of all four CD4+ subsets, Type 1 diabetes patients had TCRB CDR3s that were moderately but significantly shorter.

J was trimmed by 9 bases and V by 8 bases; bases with no gene match: 5. CDR3 length equals 11 residues. Germline V gives CDR1 LNHDA, CDR2 SQIVND (reference sequence). The V call is TRBV19, the J call TRBJ2-7, with 9 bases fitting TRBD1. The TCR was taken from a man aged 25-40 years with type 1 diabetes. The material sequenced was naive CD4+ T cells from blood. The CDR3 coding sequence is TGTGCCAGTGGGACAGGGCTCGGGCAGTACTTC. Amino acid sequence: CASGTGLGQYF.